This T cell receptor (beta chain) was observed in a study of identical twins. This clonotype has a handful of counts. Its antigen is unknown. Each CDR3 protein gets one entry after TCRdb re-called the 5' RACE reads with MiXCR. Among 400,000 to 500,000 distinct CDR3 sequences listed, less than 20% were seen once. General study results and limits: Monozygotic twins shared more out-of-frame TCR alpha than recombination models predicted.

This sequence was found in a man aged 50 to 60 in good health. Sequenced material: naive T cells sorted from blood.

In DNA, the CDR3 is TGTGCCAGCAGCCAAGCAGCGAGCAGTCAGTTCAATCAGCCCCAGCATTTT. It yields the protein CASSQAASSQFNQPQHF. The gene calls are TRBV4-2 and TRBJ1-5; unclear D gene. V was pared by 1 base and J by 3 bases, with 16 bases between. Per the germline V gene, CDR1 is LGHNA and CDR2 is YNFKEQ. This CDR3 has 17 amino acids.